Following are 20 T cell receptor beta chains from one sample sequenced in a study of OX40 agonist ivuxolimab in advanced cancers. The data were produced by immunoSEQ multiplex PCR, yet TCRdb's version contains in-frame clones alone and is incomplete. The sample shows roughly 60,000 clones, 84% of them seen only once. The source material was CD4+ or CD8+ T cells sorted from blood, sampled in a trial of the OX40 agonist ivuxolimab. Every receptor here comes from an adult with an advanced solid tumor such as melanoma, head and neck, liver or kidney cancer.

The chain recombines TRBV11-2 with TRBJ2-3; 15 bases align to TRBD2. This CDR3 is built from 18 residues. Germline-derived CDR1 and CDR2 are SGHAT and FQNNGV. The V gene end was trimmed by 5 bases and the J gene end by 2 bases; junction bases not matched to a gene: 8. For the CDR3, the DNA is TGTGCCAGCAGCCCCGGGACTAGCGGGGGGCGGGTCACAGATACGCAGTATTTT. Its translation: CASSPGTSGGRVTDTQYF.

The genes are TRBV6-5 and TRBJ1-1, with D possibly matching TRBD1 (5 bases). CDR1 and CDR2 (germline): MNHEY, SVGAGI. Trimming pared 6 bases from V and 1 base from J, leaving 12 bases between. The CDR3 length is 14 residues. As DNA, the CDR3 is TGTGCCAGCAGCCCAGGGTCGGGGAACACTGAAGCTTTCTTT. Residues: CASSPGSGNTEAFF.

This rearrangement joins TRBV6-6 to TRBJ2-1; D is ambiguous. Trimming shortened V by 0 bases and J by 0 bases, and 9 bases separated the two germline ends. The CDR3 totals 16 residues. Germline V gene lookup returns CDR1 MNHNY and CDR2 SVGAGI (reference sequence). CDR3 residues: CASSYSTGSSYNEQFF. CDR3 bases: TGTGCCAGCAGTTACTCCACGGGTAGCTCCTACAATGAGCAGTTCTTC.

The rearrangement links TRBV29-1 to TRBJ2-1, with 8 bases aligning to TRBD2. CDR3 size: 12 residues. Germline CDR1 reads SQVTM; CDR2 reads ANQGSEA. After removal of 6 bases from V and 8 bases from J, the junction contained 6 bases not matched to a gene. CDR3 sequence reads: CSVQTSADEQFF. In DNA, the CDR3 is TGCAGCGTCCAGACTAGCGCCGATGAGCAGTTCTTC.

This sequence joins TRBV4-2 and TRBJ2-3, with D maybe TRBD2 (5 bases). Trimming pared 8 bases from V and 6 bases from J, leaving 12 bases between. The V gene's germline CDR1 is LGHNA and CDR2 YNFKEQ. The CDR3 is 12 amino acids. The CDR3 sequence: CASARDSDTQYF. The CDR3 DNA reads as TGTGCCAGCGCCCGGGATTCTGATACGCAGTATTTT.

This clone appeared once. The rearrangement uses TRBV11-2 and TRBJ1-1; no definite D call. The germline V and J ends were trimmed by 2 bases and 6 bases, with 10 bases remaining between them. The CDR3 is 13 residues long. CDR1 and CDR2 (germline): SGHAT, FQNNGV. DNA of the CDR3: TGTGCCAGCAGCTTATCATGGCAGCCTGAAGCTTTCTTT. It translates to CASSLSWQPEAFF.

The rearrangement uses TRBV19 and TRBJ1-5; D uncertain. The germline gives CDR1 LNHDA, CDR2 SQIVND (reference sequence). The CDR3 length is 15 residues. Trimming cost V 4 bases and J 4 bases, with 14 bases left between them. CDR3: CASSTSRGGNQPQHF. The CDR3 nucleotides read TGTGCCAGTAGTACCTCGCGGGGAGGAAATCAGCCCCAGCATTTT.

The genes are TRBV14 and TRBJ2-7; tentatively, D is TRBD1 or TRBD2 (5 bases each). CDR1 is SGHDN and CDR2 is FVKESK in the germline V gene. The CDR3 is made up of 13 amino acids. The germline V and J ends were trimmed by 4 bases and 5 bases, with 12 bases remaining between them. CDR3 DNA sequence: TGTGCCAGCAGCCTTACCGGGGCCCACGAGCAGTACTTC. It translates to CASSLTGAHEQYF.

V and J are TRBV30 and TRBJ1-5; D not certain. CDR1 GTSNPN and CDR2 SVGIG come from the germline V gene (reference sequence). This CDR3 comprises 14 residues. V was trimmed by 0 bases and J by 1 base, leaving 7 bases between them. The CDR3 loop reads CAWSVWESNQPQHF. The CDR3 DNA reads as TGTGCCTGGAGTGTATGGGAGAGCAATCAGCCCCAGCATTTT. The whole variable domain, filled in from reference TRBV30 and TRBJ1-5, reads SQTIHQWPATLVQPVGSPLSLECTVEGTSNPNLYWYRQAAGRGLQLLFYSVGIGQISSEVPQNLSASRPQDRQFILSSKKLLLSDSGFYLCAWSVWESNQPQHFGDGTRLSIL.

V is TRBV6-1 and J is TRBJ1-5, with D possibly being TRBD1 (5 bases). CDR3 length equals 15 residues. Trimming took off 2 bases at V and 1 base at J, with 9 bases between the two ends. The germline CDR1 and CDR2 sequences are MNHNS and SASEGT. The CDR3 nucleotides are TGTGCCAGCAGTGAATCGGGGACGAGCAATCAGCCCCAGCATTTT. As protein: CASSESGTSNQPQHF.

The J gene is TRBJ1-4, the V gene TRBV10-3; D possibly corresponds to TRBD1 (5 bases). Germline CDR1 is ENHRY and CDR2 is SYGVKD. V lost 0 bases and J lost 5, with 10 bases in between. The CDR3 covers 15 residues. CDR3 DNA sequence: TGTGCCATCAGTGAGTCGACTGAGGGGAATGAAAAACTGTTTTTT. Its protein is CAISESTEGNEKLFF.

The V call is TRBV2, the J call TRBJ2-1, with a weak D call TRBD1 (5 bases). Trimming shortened V by 5 bases and J by 8 bases, and 19 bases separated the two germline ends. CDR3 size: 15 residues. The V gene's germline CDR1 is SNHLY and CDR2 FYNNEI. CDR3 DNA sequence: TGTGCCAGCAGTTTGGACATTTCAACTGGCCATGAGCAGTTCTTC. Residues: CASSLDISTGHEQFF. Filled out from reference TRBV2 and TRBJ2-1, the complete variable domain reads EPEVTQTPSHQVTQMGQEVILRCVPISNHLYFYWYRQILGQKVEFLVSFYNNEISEKSEIFDDQFSVERPDGSNFTLKIRSTKLEDSAMYFCASSLDISTGHEQFFGPGTRLTVL.

J is TRBJ1-1 and V is TRBV5-1; tentative D call: TRBD1 (5 bases). With 5 bases removed from V and 7 bases from J, the gap between germline ends came to 18 bases. The V gene's germline CDR1 is SGHRS and CDR2 YFSETQ. The CDR3 length is 14 residues. The CDR3, as DNA: TGCGCCAGCAGACCCACGGGGCCGTCCAATGAAGCTTTCTTT. Translating gives CASRPTGPSNEAFF.

This chain uses TRBV10-3 with TRBJ2-1; 13 positions match TRBD2. V lost 3 bases and J lost 0; bases outside the gene matches: 11. The CDR3 extends over 20 amino acids. Germline values: CDR1 ENHRY, CDR2 SYGVKD. This CDR3 is CAISELWATSGRSSYNEQFF. The CDR3 DNA reads TGTGCCATCAGTGAACTTTGGGCGACTAGCGGGAGGAGCTCCTACAATGAGCAGTTCTTC.

The chain links TRBV27 to TRBJ2-7; 7 positions agree with TRBD1. With 5 bases clipped from V and 5 bases from J, the junction kept 6 bases outside the gene matches. Germline V CDR1 and CDR2: MNHEY, SMNVEV (reference sequence). CDR3 length: 13 amino acids. CDR3 in DNA: TGTGCCAGCAGTCCCGACGGACAGGACGAGCAGTACTTC. It is translated as CASSPDGQDEQYF.

The genes are TRBV6-5 and TRBJ1-6; the match to TRBD1 covers 7 bases. The CDR3 covers 14 residues. The germline gives CDR1 MNHEY, CDR2 SVGAGI. Trimming at V came to 6 bases and at J to 7 bases, leaving 6 bases not matched to a gene. Here the CDR3 reads CASSYRGQNSPLHF. The CDR3 bases are TGTGCCAGCAGCTACAGGGGACAGAATTCACCCCTCCACTTT.

This rearrangement joins TRBV6-4 to TRBJ2-7; no reliable D call. The CDR3 is 14 amino acids. The germline gives CDR1 MRHNA, CDR2 SNTAGT. V gave up 6 bases and J gave up 1 base, with 13 bases separating them. In DNA form, the CDR3 reads TGTGCCAGCAGCGAAACAGCTGATTCCTACGAGCAGTACTTC. Amino acids: CASSETADSYEQYF.

The chain has TRBV5-4 and TRBJ1-1; 8 bases align to TRBD1. J was trimmed by 0 bases and V by 4 bases; bases with no gene match: 5. CDR3 length equals 15 residues. Germline V CDR1 and CDR2: SGHNT, YYREEE (reference sequence). This CDR3 reads CASSRQGIMNTEAFF. The DNA for the CDR3 is TGTGCCAGCAGCCGACAGGGGATCATGAACACTGAAGCTTTCTTT. The complete variable domain, with remaining parts taken from reference TRBV5-4 and TRBJ1-1, reads ETGVTQSPTHLIKTRGQQVTLRCSSQSGHNTVSWYQQALGQGPQFIFQYYREEENGRGNFPPRFSGLQFPNYSSELNVNALELDDSALYLCASSRQGIMNTEAFFGQGTRLTVV.

A few counts support this clone. The rearrangement joins TRBV5-6 to TRBJ2-5; D is perhaps TRBD1 or TRBD2 (5 bases each). CDR1 and CDR2 (germline): SGHDT, YYEEEE. CDR3 length equals 16 residues. Trimming left V 3 bases short and J 1 base short, with 16 bases between. Written as DNA, the CDR3 is TGTGCCAGCAGCTCCCGCTTCCGGGACGGCCAAGAGACCCAGTACTTC. Its translation: CASSSRFRDGQETQYF.

The chain joins TRBV18 to TRBJ2-2; 9 nucleotides agree with TRBD1. The CDR3 is made up of 16 amino acids. The trim removed 3 bases at V and 7 bases at J, leaving 9 bases unmatched. Germline-derived CDR1 and CDR2 are KGHSH and LQKENI. The CDR3 DNA is TGTGCCAGCTCACCCCGACTACAGGGGGCAAGCGGGGAGCTGTTTTTT. Translating gives CASSPRLQGASGELFF.